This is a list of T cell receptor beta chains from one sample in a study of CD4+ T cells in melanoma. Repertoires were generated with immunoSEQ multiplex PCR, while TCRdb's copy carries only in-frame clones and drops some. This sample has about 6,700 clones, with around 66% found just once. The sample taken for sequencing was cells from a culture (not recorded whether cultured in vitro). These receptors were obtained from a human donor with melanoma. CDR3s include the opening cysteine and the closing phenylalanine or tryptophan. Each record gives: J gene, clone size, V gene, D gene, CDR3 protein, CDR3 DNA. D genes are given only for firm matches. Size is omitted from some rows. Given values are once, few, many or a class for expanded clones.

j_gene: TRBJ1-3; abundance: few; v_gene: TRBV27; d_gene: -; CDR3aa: CASRGGMSGNTIYF; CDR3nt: TGTGCCAGCAGAGGGGGAATGAGTGGAAACACCATATATTTT
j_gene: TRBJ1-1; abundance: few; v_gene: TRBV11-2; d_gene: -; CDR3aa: CASSLEEGRSFF; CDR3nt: TGTGCCAGCAGCTTAGAGGAGGGGCGTTCTTTCTTT
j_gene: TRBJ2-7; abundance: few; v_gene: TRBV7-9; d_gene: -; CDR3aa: CASSPPFRNYEQYF; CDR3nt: TGTGCCAGCAGCCCCCCATTTCGAAACTACGAGCAGTACTTC
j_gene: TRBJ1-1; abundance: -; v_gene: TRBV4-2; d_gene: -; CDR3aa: CASSQVGGNTEAFF; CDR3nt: TGTGCCAGCAGCCAAGTCGGCGGGAACACTGAAGCTTTCTTT
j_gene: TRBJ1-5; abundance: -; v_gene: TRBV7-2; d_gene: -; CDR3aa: CASSLGTFDNQPQHF; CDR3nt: TGTGCCAGCAGCCTTGGGACTTTTGACAATCAGCCCCAGCATTTT
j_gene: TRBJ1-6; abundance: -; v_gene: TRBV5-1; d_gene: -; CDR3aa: CASSVREAYNSPLHF; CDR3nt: TGCGCCAGCAGCGTAAGGGAGGCCTATAATTCACCCCTCCACTTT
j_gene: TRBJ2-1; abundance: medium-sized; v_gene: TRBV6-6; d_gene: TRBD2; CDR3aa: CASAASGDLGQFF; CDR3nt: TGTGCCAGCGCGGCTAGCGGGGATTTGGGGCAGTTCTTC
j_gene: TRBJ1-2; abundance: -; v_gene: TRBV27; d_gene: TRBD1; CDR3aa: CASSPWDRGSNYGYTF; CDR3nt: TGTGCCAGCAGTCCGTGGGACAGGGGGTCTAACTATGGCTACACCTTC
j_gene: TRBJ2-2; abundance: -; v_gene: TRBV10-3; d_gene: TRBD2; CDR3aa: CATMGGVDTGELFF; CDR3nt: TGTGCCACAATGGGGGGGGTCGACACCGGGGAGCTGTTTTTT
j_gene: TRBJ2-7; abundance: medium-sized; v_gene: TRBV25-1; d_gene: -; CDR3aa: CASSEDRRGQYEQYF; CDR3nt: TGTGCCAGCAGTGAAGATAGAAGGGGACAATACGAGCAGTACTTC
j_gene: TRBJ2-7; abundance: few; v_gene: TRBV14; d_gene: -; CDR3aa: CASSQDSSYEQYF; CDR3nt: TGTGCCAGCAGCCAAGACAGTTCCTACGAGCAGTACTTC
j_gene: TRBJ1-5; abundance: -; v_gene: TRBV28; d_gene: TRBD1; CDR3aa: CASSSLRQGRRVNSNQPQHF; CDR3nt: TGTGCCAGCAGTTCCCTCAGACAGGGGCGGCGGGTGAATAGCAATCAGCCCCAGCATTTT
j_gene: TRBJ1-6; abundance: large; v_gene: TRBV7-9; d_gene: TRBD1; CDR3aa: CASSATGRNSPLHF; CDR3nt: TGTGCCAGCAGCGCGACAGGGCGAAATTCACCCCTCCACTTT
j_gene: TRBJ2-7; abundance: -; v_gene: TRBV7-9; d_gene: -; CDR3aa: CASSLLGYEQYF; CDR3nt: TGTGCCAGCAGCTTACTGGGCTACGAGCAGTACTTC
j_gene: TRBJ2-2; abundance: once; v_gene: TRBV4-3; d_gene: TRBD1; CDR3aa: CASSQEGDRATGELFF; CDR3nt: TGCGCCAGCAGCCAAGAAGGGGACAGAGCCACCGGGGAGCTGTTTTTT
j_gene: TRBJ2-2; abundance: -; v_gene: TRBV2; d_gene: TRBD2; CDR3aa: CASSEILAGMTGELFF; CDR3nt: TGTGCCAGCAGTGAAATACTAGCGGGGATGACCGGGGAGCTGTTTTTT
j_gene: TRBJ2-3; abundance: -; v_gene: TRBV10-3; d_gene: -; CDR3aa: CAINREGESTDTQYF; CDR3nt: TGTGCCATAAACCGTGAGGGGGAAAGCACAGATACGCAGTATTTT
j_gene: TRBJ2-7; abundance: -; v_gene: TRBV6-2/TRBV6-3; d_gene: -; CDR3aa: CASSTPRDGRFYEQYF; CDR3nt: TGTGCCAGCAGTACACCTCGGGACGGCCGATTCTACGAGCAGTACTTC
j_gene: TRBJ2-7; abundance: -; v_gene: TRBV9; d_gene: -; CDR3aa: CASSVGWVFDEQYF; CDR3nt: TGTGCCAGCAGCGTGGGATGGGTGTTCGACGAGCAGTACTTC
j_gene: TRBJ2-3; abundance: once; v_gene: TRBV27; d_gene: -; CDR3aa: CASSSLTLSTDTQYF; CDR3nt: TGTGCCAGCAGCTCGTTGACCCTTAGCACAGATACGCAGTATTTT
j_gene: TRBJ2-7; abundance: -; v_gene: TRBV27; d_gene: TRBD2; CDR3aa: CASSSVPGLAGGPTYEQYF; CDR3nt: TGTGCCAGCAGTTCCGTCCCGGGACTAGCGGGGGGCCCAACCTACGAGCAGTACTTC
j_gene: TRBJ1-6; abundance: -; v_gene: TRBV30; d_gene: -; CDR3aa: CAWSEGLDNSPLHF; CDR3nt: TGTGCCTGGAGTGAGGGGCTCGATAATTCACCCCTCCACTTT
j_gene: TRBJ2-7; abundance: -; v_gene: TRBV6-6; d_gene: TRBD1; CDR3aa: CASSIGTGRTIYEQYF; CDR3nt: TGTGCCAGCAGTATAGGGACAGGAAGAACGATCTACGAGCAGTACTTC
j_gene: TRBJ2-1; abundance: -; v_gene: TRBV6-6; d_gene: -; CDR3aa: CASSLGALDNEQFF; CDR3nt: TGTGCCAGCAGTTTAGGGGCCTTAGACAATGAGCAGTTCTTC
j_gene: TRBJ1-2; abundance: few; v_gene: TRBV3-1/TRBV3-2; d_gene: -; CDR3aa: CASSQDPTGRADGYTF; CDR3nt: TGTGCCAGCAGCCAAGACCCGACTGGCAGGGCGGATGGCTACACCTTC
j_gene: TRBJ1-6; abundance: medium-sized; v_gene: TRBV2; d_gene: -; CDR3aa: CASRLQGSYNSPLHF; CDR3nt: TGTGCCAGCAGACTCCAGGGTTCCTATAATTCACCCCTCCACTTT
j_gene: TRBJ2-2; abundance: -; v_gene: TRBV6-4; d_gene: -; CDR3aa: CASSDRDSAGELFF; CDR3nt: TGTGCCAGCAGTGACAGGGATAGCGCCGGGGAGCTGTTTTTT
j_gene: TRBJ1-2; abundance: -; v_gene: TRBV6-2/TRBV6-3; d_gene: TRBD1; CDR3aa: CASSTERGDSNYGYTF; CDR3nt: TGTGCCAGCAGTACAGAAAGGGGGGACAGCAACTATGGCTACACCTTC
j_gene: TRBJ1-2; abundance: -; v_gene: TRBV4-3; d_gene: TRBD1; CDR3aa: CASSQDRGGYGYTF; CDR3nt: TGCGCCAGCAGCCAAGACAGGGGGGGCTATGGCTACACCTTC
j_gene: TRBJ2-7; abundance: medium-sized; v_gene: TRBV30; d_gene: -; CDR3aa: CAWSVQGYEQYF; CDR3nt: TGTGCCTGGAGTGTACAAGGCTACGAGCAGTACTTC
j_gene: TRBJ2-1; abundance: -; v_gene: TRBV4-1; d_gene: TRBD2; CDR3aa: CASSQDLRGGSYNEQFF; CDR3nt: TGCGCCAGCAGCCAAGATCTACGGGGGGGCTCCTACAATGAGCAGTTCTTC
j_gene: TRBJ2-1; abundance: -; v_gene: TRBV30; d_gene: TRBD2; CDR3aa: CAWVPWTRVNEQFF; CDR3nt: TGTGCCTGGGTTCCTTGGACTAGAGTAAATGAGCAGTTCTTC
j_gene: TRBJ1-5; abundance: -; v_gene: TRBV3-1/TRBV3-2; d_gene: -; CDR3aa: CASSQAGLSQPQHF; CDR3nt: TGTGCCAGCAGCCAAGCGGGTCTGAGTCAGCCCCAGCATTTT
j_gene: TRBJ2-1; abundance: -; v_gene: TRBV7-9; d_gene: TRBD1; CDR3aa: CASSSRQGLNYNEQFF; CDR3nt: TGTGCCAGCAGCTCACGACAGGGCCTCAACTACAATGAGCAGTTCTTC
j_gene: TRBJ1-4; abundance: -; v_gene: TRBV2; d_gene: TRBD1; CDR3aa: CASSEDRVFEKLFF; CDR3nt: TGTGCCAGCAGTGAGGACAGGGTCTTTGAAAAACTGTTTTTT
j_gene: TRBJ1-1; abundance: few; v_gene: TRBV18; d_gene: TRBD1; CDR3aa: CASSSLTGGMNTEAFF; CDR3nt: TGTGCCAGCTCATCTTTGACAGGGGGGATGAACACTGAAGCTTTCTTT
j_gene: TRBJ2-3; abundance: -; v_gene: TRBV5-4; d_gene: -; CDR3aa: CASSLAGIRHTDTQYF; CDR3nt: TGTGCCAGCAGCTTGGCGGGGATCCGACACACAGATACGCAGTATTTT
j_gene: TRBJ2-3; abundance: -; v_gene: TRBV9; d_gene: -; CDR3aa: CASSAPSRASTDTQYF; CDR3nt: TGTGCCAGCAGCGCCCCTTCTAGGGCTAGCACAGATACGCAGTATTTT
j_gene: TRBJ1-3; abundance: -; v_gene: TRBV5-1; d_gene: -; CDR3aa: CASSLAGDTIYF; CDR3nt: TGCGCCAGCAGCTTGGCGGGGGACACCATATATTTT
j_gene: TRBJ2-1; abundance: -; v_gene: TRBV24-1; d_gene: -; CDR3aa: CATSDAQPRNLLIGYNEQFF; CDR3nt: TGTGCCACCAGTGATGCCCAACCTAGGAACCTGCTAATTGGATACAATGAGCAGTTCTTC
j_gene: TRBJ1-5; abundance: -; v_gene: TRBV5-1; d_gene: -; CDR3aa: CASSLAGSSNQPQHF; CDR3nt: TGCGCCAGCAGCTTGGCCGGGAGTAGCAATCAGCCCCAGCATTTT
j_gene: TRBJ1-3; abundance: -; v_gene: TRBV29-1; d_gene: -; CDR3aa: CSVEDASSGNTIYF; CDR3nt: TGCAGCGTTGAAGATGCTAGCTCTGGAAACACCATATATTTT
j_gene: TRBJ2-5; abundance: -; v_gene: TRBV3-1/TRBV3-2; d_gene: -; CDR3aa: CASSHGLANQETQYF; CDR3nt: TGTGCCAGCAGCCATGGGCTAGCCAACCAAGAGACCCAGTACTTC
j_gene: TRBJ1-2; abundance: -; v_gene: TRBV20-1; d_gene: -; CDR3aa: CSASGYGYTF; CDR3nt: TGCAGTGCTAGCGGCTATGGCTACACCTTC
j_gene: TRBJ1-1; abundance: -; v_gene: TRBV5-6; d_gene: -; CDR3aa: CASSLLGRGAEAFF; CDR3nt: TGTGCCAGCAGCTTGCTGGGGCGGGGCGCTGAAGCTTTCTTT
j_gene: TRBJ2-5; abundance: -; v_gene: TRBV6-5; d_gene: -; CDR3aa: CASSYSGETQYF; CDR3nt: TGTGCCAGCAGTTACTCGGGCGAGACCCAGTACTTC
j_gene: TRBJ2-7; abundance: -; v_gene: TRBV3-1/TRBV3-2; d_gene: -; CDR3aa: CASSQEALYEQYF; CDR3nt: TGTGCCAGCAGCCAAGAAGCACTCTACGAGCAGTACTTC
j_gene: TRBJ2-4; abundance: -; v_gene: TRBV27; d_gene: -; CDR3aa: CASSEGTARRDIQYF; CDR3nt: TGTGCCAGCAGCGAAGGGACGGCCCGACGAGACATTCAGTACTTC
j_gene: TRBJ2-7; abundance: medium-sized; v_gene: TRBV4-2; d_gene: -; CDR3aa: CASSQDWGQGGIEQYF; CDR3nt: TGTGCCAGCAGCCAAGATTGGGGCCAGGGGGGGATCGAGCAGTACTTC
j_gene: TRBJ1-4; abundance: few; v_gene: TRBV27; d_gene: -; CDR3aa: CASSFGLNEKLFF; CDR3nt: TGTGCCAGCAGTTTCGGTCTAAATGAAAAACTGTTTTTT